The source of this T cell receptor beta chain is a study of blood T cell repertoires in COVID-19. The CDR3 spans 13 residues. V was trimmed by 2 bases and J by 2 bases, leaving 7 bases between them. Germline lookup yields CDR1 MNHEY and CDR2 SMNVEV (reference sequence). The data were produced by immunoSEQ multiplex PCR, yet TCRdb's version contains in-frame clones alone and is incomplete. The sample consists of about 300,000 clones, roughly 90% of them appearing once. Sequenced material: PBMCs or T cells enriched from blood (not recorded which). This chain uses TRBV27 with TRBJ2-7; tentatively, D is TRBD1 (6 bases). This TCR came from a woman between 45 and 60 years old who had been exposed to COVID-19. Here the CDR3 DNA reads TGTGCCAGCAGTTTAGGACAGCCCTACGAGCAGTACTTC. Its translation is CASSLGQPYEQYF.